These 8 T cell receptor beta chains share one sample of origin, sequenced in a study of a mutant IDH1 vaccine in newly diagnosed glioma. Data came from immunoSEQ multiplex PCR; TCRdb stores just in-frame clones and leaves some out. The table lists about 34,000 clones, over 60% of them singletons. Time point defined: baseline, week 1 (first vaccination visit). As for treatment: pre-vaccination baseline after standard-of-care therapy. Source: peripheral blood mononuclear cells (PBMCs), taken from a glioma patient treated with radiotherapy, temozolomide or both. Every receptor here comes from a man aged 50 to 60 with glioma. Some clones in this sample may be carry-over from other donors' samples.

V gene TRBV29-1 combines with J gene TRBJ2-2; possibly TRBD2 for D (5 bases). CDR3 length: 15 residues. Trimming cost V 0 bases and J 1 base, with 9 bases left between them. CDR1 is SQVTM, CDR2 ANQGSEA, per germline. The DNA of the CDR3 is TGCAGCGTTGAAGATCCCGGGAAGAACACCGGGGAGCTGTTTTTT. Its protein product is CSVEDPGKNTGELFF.

The V and J genes are TRBV5-8 and TRBJ1-5; D gene uncertain. Germline V gene sequence: CDR1 SGHTS, CDR2 YDEGEE. The CDR3 spans 12 residues. Trimming took 7 bases from V and 9 from J, leaving 14 bases between them. In DNA, the CDR3 is TGTGCCAGCGGAAAGAGCCGGCGGCCCCAGCATTTT. Its translation: CASGKSRRPQHF.

CDR3 in amino acids: CASSSDYGKGNEQFF. CDR3 bases: TGTGCCAGCAGCTCTGACTACGGGAAGGGCAATGAGCAGTTCTTC. V usage is TRBV11-2 and J usage is TRBJ2-1, with D maybe TRBD2 (5 bases). V was trimmed by 4 bases and J by 6 bases, leaving 16 bases between them. The germline V gene has CDR1 SGHAT and CDR2 FQNNGV. The CDR3 runs to 15 residues.

The chain links TRBV27 to TRBJ2-7; 10 nucleotides align to TRBD1. This CDR3 region has 16 residues. The junction had 10 bases not matched to a gene; V was cut back by 5 bases and J by 3 bases. Germline V lookup: CDR1 MNHEY, CDR2 SMNVEV (reference sequence). CDR3 nucleotide sequence: TGTGCCAGCAGTCCCGGGACAGGGGCCCTTATCTACGAGCAGTACTTC. Amino acids: CASSPGTGALIYEQYF.

The chain is built from TRBV6-5 and TRBJ1-6; TRBD1 might be the D (5 bases). Between the trimmed V and J ends, which lost 7 bases and 10 bases, there was a span of 17 bases. This CDR3 is 14 amino acids long. CDR1 MNHEY and CDR2 SVGAGI come from the germline V gene. The chain's CDR3 is CASTKAPDISPLHF. CDR3 DNA sequence: TGTGCCAGCACGAAGGCCCCGGACATATCACCCCTCCACTTT.

The chain uses TRBV11-2 and TRBJ1-3; 9 positions agree with TRBD1. Germline lookup yields CDR1 SGHAT and CDR2 FQNNGV. The junction had 6 bases not matched to a gene; V was cut back by 2 bases and J by 1 base. The CDR3 totals 17 residues. The CDR3 nucleotides are TGTGCCAGCAGCTTATTGACAGGGGGTCTATCTGGAAACACCATATATTTT. Its protein product is CASSLLTGGLSGNTIYF. The whole variable domain, remainder taken from reference TRBV11-2 and TRBJ1-3, is EAGVAQSPRYKIIEKRQSVAFWCNPISGHATLYWYQQILGQGPKLLIQFQNNGVVDDSQLPKDRFSAERLKGVDSTLKIQPAKLEDSAVYLCASSLLTGGLSGNTIYFGEGSWLTVV.

The gene calls are TRBV18 and TRBJ1-1; D is uncertain. Germline CDR1 and CDR2: KGHSH and LQKENI. CDR3 length equals 12 residues. The V end lost 5 bases, the J end lost 1 base, and 5 bases lay between the germline ends. CDR3 loop: CASSSTNTEAFF. DNA for the CDR3: TGTGCCAGCTCAAGTACGAACACTGAAGCTTTCTTT.

The V and J genes are TRBV18 and TRBJ1-3; possible D gene TRBD1, 6 bases. The CDR3 totals 14 residues. Germline CDR1 is KGHSH and CDR2 is LQKENI. V was pared by 3 bases and J by 2 bases, with 8 bases between. The CDR3 spells CASSPGATGNTIYF. In DNA form, the CDR3 reads TGTGCCAGCTCACCGGGGGCGACTGGAAACACCATATATTTT.